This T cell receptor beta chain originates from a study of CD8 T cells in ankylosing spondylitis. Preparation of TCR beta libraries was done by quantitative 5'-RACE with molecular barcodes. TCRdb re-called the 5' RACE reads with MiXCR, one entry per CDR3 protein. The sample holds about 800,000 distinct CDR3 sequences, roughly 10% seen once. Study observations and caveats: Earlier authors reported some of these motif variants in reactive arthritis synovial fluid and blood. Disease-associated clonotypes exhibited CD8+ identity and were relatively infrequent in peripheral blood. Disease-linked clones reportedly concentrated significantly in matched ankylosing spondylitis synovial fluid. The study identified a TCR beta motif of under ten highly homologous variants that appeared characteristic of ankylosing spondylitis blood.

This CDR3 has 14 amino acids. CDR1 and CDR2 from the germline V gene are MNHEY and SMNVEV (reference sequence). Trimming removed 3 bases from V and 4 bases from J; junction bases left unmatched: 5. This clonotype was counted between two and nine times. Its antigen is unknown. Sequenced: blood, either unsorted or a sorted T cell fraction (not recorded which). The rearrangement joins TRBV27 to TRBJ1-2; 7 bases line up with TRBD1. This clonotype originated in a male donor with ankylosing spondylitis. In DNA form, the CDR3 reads TGTGCCAGCAGTTTGGTCAGGGGGAGCTATGGCTACACCTTC. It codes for CASSLVRGSYGYTF.